This T cell receptor beta chain was found in a study of blood T cell repertoires in COVID-19. Study as a whole: Sample material is recorded as cDNA or gDNA derived from T cells, B-cell-depleted T cells, or PBMCs.

Germline V CDR1 and CDR2: SGHNT, YYREEE (reference sequence). The trim removed 0 bases at V and 6 bases at J, leaving 4 bases unmatched. The CDR3 sequence is 15 residues long. Recovered status applied to Cohort 3 donors who had two consecutive negative PCRs. It also applied to those with clearance or with symptom resolution. In the source study's methods: Using reference gene primer amplification, nucleated cell counts were estimated. Libraries were prepared by immunoSEQ multiplex PCR; TCRdb keeps only in-frame clonotypes and omits some of them. V and J calls and clone size are copied from that table; D and trimming were computed from the DNA. Seen here are 200,000 to 250,000 clones, 88% observed once, and the top ten hold about 2.4%.

The sequence came from a woman in her thirties who had recovered from COVID-19. The sequenced material came from PBMCs or T cells enriched from blood (not recorded which). The gene calls are TRBV5-4 and TRBJ2-3, with TRBD2 matching over 10 bases. CDR3 sequence: CASSLAGTSVDTQYF. The CDR3 nucleotides are TGTGCCAGCAGCTTGGCGGGGACTAGCGTGGATACGCAGTATTTT.